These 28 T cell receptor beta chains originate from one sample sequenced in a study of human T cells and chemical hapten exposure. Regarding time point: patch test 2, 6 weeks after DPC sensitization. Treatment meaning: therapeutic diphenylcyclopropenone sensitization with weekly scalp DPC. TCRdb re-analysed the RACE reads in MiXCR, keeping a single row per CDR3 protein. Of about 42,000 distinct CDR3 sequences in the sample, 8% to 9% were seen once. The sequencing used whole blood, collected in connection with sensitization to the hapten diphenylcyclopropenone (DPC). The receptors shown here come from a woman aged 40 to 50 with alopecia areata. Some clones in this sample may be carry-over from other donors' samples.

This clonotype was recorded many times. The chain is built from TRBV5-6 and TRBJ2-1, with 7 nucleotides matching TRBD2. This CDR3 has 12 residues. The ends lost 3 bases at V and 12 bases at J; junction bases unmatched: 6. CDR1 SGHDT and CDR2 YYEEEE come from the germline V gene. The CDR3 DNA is TGTGCCAGCAGCTCGCAAGGCGGGGGGCAGTTCTTC. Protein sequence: CASSSQGGGQFF. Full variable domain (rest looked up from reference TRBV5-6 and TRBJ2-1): DAGVTQSPTHLIKTRGQQVTLRCSPKSGHDTVSWYQQALGQGPQFIFQYYEEEERQRGNFPDRFSGHQFPNYSSELNVNALLLGDSALYLCASSSQGGGQFFGPGTRLTVL.

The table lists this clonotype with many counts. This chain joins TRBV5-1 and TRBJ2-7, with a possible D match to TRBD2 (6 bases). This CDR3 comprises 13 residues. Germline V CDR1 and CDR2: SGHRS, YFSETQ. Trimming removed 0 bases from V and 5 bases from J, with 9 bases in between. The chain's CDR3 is CASSLAPSDEQYF. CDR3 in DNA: TGCGCCAGCAGCTTGGCGCCTAGCGACGAGCAGTACTTC.

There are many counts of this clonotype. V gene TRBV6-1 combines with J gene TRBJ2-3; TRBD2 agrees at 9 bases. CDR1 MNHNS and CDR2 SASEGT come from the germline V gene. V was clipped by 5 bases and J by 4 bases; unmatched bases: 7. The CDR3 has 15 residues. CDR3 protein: CASSNPAGGSDTQYF. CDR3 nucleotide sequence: TGTGCCAGCAGTAACCCAGCGGGGGGCTCAGATACGCAGTATTTT.

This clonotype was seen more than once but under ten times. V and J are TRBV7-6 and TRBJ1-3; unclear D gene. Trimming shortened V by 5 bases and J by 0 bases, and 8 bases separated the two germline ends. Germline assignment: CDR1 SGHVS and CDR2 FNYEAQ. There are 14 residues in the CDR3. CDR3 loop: CASSPTVSGNTIYF. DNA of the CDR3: TGTGCCAGCAGCCCCACAGTCTCTGGAAACACCATATATTTT.

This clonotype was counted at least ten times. CDR3 nucleotide sequence: TGTGCCTGGAAACGGGACAGGCAGCGTGGAGCTTTCTTT. The encoded protein is CAWKRDRQRGAFF. The chain employs TRBV30 and TRBJ1-1, with 8 bases matching TRBD1. With V trimmed by 4 bases and J by 10 bases, 11 bases remained unmatched. CDR1 GTSNPN and CDR2 SVGIG come from the germline V gene (reference sequence). The CDR3 runs to 13 residues.

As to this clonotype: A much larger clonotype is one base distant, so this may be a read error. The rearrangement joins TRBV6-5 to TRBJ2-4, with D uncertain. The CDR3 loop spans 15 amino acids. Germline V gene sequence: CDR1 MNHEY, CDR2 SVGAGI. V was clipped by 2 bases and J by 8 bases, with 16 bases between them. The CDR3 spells CASSYERPGLDIQYF. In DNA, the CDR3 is TGTGCCAGCAGTTACGAGCGCCCCGGGTTGGACATTCAGTACTTC.

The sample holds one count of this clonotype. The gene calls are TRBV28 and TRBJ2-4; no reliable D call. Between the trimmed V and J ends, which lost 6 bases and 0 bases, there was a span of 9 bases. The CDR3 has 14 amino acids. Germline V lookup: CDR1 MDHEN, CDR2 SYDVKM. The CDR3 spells CASRQELAKNIQYF. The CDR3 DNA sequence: TGTGCCAGCAGGCAGGAGTTAGCCAAAAACATTCAGTACTTC.

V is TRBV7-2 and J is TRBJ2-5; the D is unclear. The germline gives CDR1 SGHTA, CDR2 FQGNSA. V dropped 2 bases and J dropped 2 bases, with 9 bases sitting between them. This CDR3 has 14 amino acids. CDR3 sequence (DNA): TGTGCCAGCAGCTTATTCGGACCGCAAGAGACCCAGTACTTC. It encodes CASSLFGPQETQYF.

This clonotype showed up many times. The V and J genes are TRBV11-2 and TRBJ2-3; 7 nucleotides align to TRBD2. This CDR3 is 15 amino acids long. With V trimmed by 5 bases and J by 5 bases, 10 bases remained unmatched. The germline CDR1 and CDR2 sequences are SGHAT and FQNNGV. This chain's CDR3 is CASSRLGEGRDTQYF. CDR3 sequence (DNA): TGTGCCAGCAGCCGCCTAGGGGAGGGGAGAGATACGCAGTATTTT.

The CDR3 nucleotides are TGCAGTGCTAGTGTCGGGGGCACCACTGAAGCTTTCTTT. Translating it yields CSASVGGTTEAFF. This chain links TRBV20-1 with TRBJ1-1, with D possibly TRBD1 on 6 matching bases. V was shortened by 3 bases and J by 4 bases, with 12 bases between the two germline ends. The CDR3 is made up of 13 amino acids. The germline V gene has CDR1 DFQATT and CDR2 SNEGSKA (reference sequence).

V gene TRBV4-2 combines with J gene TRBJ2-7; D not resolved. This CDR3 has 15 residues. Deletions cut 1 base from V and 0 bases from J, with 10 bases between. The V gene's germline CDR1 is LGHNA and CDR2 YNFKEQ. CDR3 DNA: TGTGCCAGCAGCCAAGGGTTGGGCAGCTCCTACGAGCAGTACTTC. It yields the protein CASSQGLGSSYEQYF.

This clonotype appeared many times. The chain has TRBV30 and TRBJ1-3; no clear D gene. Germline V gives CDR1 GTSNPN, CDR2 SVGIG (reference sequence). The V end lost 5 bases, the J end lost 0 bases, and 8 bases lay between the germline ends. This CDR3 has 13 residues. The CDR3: CAWGLISGNTIYF. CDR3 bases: TGTGCCTGGGGACTGATCTCTGGAAACACCATATATTTT.

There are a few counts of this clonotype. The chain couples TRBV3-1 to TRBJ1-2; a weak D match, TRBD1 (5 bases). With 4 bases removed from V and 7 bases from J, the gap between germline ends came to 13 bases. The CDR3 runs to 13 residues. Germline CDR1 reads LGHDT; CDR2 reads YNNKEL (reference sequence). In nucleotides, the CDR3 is TGTGCCAGCAGCCTAACACAGGATGGTGGCTACACCTTC. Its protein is CASSLTQDGGYTF.

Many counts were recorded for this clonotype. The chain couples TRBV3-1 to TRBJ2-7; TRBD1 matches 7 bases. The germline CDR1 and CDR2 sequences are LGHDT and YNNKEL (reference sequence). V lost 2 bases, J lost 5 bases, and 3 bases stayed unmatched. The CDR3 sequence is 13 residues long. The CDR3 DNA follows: TGTGCCAGCAGCCAAAACAGGGGCCACGAGCAGTACTTC. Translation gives CASSQNRGHEQYF.

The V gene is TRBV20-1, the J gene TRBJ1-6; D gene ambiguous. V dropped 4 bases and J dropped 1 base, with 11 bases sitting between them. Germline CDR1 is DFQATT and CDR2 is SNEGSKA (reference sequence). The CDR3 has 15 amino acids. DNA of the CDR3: TGCAGTGCTATCAGTGACGTGTCCTATAATTCACCCCTCCACTTT. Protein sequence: CSAISDVSYNSPLHF.

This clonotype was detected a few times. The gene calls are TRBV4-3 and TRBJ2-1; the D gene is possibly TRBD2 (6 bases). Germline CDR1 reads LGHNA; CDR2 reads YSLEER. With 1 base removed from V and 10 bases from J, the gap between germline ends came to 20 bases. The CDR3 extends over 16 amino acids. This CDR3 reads CASSQGSGRGPWEQFF. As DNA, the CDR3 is TGCGCCAGCAGCCAAGGGTCTGGGCGGGGTCCCTGGGAGCAGTTCTTC.

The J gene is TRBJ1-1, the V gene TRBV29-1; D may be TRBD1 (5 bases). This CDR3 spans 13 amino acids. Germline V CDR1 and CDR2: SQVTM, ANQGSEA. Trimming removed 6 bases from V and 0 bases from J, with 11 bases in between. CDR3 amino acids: CSVTAGMNTEAFF. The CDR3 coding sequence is TGCAGCGTGACGGCAGGGATGAACACTGAAGCTTTCTTT.

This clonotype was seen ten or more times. In DNA, the CDR3 is TGTGCCAGCAGTTCCCCAGACGGAAAAGTTTCACCCCTCCACTTT. Protein product: CASSSPDGKVSPLHF. The chain combines TRBV28 with TRBJ1-6; D is undetermined. Trimming took off 4 bases at V and 9 bases at J, with 16 bases between the two ends. Germline-derived CDR1 and CDR2 are MDHEN and SYDVKM. The CDR3 consists of 15 residues.

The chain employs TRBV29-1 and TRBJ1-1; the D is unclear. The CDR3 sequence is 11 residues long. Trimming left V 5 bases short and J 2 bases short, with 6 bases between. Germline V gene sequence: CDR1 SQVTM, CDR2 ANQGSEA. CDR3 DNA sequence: TGCAGCGTTCAGGCTAACACTGAAGCTTTCTTT. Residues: CSVQANTEAFF.

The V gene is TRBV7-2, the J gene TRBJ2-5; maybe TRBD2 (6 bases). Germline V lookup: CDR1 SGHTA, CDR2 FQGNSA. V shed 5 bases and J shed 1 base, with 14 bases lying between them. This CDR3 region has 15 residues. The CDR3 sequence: CASSPRRGTQETQYF. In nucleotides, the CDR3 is TGTGCCAGCAGCCCACGACGGGGGACCCAAGAGACCCAGTACTTC. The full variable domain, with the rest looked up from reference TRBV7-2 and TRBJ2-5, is GAGVSQSPSNKVTEKGKDVELRCDPISGHTALYWYRQSLGQGLEFLIYFQGNSAPDKSGLPSDRFSAERTGGSVSTLTIQRTQQEDSAVYLCASSPRRGTQETQYFGPGTRLLVL.

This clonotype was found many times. The CDR3 region is CASGRDSRGFTGELFF. The CDR3 DNA is TGTGCCAGCGGGAGGGACTCCCGGGGGTTCACCGGGGAGCTGTTTTTT. The genes are TRBV6-1 and TRBJ2-2; 7 bases are shared with TRBD2. Germline-derived CDR1 and CDR2 are MNHNS and SASEGT. V lost 8 bases to trimming and J lost 4 bases; unmatched junction nucleotides: 13. The CDR3 spans 16 residues.

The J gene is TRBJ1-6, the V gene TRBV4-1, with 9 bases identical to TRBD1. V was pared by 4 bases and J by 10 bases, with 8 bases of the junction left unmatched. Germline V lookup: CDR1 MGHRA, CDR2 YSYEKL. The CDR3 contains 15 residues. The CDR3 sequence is CASSPGTGLISPLHF. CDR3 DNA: TGCGCCAGCAGCCCCGGGACAGGGCTGATATCACCCCTCCACTTT.

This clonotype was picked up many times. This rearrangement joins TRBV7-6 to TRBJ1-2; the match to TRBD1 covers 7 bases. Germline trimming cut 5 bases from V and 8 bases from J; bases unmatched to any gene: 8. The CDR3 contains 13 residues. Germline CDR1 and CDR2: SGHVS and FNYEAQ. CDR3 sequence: CASSRDREGGYTF. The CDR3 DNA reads TGTGCCAGCAGCCGGGACAGAGAGGGAGGCTACACCTTC.

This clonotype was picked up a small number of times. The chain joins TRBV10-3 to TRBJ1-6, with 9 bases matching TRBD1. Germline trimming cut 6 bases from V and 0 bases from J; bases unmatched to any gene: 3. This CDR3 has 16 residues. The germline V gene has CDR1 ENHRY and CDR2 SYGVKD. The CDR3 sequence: CAIRKGQGSYNSPLHF. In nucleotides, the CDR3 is TGTGCCATCAGAAAGGGACAGGGCTCCTATAATTCACCCCTCCACTTT.

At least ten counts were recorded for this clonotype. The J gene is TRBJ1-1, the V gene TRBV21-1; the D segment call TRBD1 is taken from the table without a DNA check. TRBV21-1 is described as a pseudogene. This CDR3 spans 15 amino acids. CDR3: CASSNGGRVDTEAFF. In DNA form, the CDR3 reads TGTGCCAGCAGCAACGGGGGCCGGGTGGACACTGAAGCTTTCTTT.

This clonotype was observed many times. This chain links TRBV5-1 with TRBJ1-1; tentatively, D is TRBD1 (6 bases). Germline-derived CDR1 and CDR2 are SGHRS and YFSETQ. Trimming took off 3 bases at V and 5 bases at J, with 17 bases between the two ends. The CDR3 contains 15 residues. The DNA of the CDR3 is TGCGCCAGCAGCTCGGGACAATCCCCGAGGACTGAAGCTTTCTTT. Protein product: CASSSGQSPRTEAFF.

The CDR3: CASSPGRASGANVLTF. DNA for the CDR3: TGTGCCAGCAGCCCAGGACGGGCCTCTGGGGCCAACGTCCTGACTTTC. The genes are TRBV6-6 and TRBJ2-6; the D is unclear. The CDR3 consists of 16 residues. Germline CDR1 MNHNY, CDR2 SVGAGI (reference sequence). The V and J ends lost 6 bases and 0 bases respectively, with 12 bases between them.

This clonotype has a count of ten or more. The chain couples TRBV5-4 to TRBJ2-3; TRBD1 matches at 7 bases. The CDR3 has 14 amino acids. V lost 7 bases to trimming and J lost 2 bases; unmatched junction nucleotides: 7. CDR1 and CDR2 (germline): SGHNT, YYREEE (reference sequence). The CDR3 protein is CASLSGGNTDTQYF. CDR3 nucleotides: TGTGCCAGCCTGTCAGGGGGAAACACAGATACGCAGTATTTT.